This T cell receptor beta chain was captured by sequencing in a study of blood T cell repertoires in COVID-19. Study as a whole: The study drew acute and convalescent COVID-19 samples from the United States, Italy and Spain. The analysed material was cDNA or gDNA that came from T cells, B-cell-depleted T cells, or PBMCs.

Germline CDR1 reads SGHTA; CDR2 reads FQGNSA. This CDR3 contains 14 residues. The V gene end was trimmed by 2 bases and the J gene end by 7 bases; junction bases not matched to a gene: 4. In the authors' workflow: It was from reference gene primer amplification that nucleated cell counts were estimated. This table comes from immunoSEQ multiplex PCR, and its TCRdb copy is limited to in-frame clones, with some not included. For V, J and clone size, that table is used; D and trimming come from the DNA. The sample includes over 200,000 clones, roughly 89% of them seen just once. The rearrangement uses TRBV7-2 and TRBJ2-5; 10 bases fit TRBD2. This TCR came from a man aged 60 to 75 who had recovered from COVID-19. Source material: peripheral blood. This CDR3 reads CASSLLAGAGTQYF. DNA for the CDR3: TGTGCCAGCAGCTTACTAGCGGGGGCAGGGACCCAGTACTTC.